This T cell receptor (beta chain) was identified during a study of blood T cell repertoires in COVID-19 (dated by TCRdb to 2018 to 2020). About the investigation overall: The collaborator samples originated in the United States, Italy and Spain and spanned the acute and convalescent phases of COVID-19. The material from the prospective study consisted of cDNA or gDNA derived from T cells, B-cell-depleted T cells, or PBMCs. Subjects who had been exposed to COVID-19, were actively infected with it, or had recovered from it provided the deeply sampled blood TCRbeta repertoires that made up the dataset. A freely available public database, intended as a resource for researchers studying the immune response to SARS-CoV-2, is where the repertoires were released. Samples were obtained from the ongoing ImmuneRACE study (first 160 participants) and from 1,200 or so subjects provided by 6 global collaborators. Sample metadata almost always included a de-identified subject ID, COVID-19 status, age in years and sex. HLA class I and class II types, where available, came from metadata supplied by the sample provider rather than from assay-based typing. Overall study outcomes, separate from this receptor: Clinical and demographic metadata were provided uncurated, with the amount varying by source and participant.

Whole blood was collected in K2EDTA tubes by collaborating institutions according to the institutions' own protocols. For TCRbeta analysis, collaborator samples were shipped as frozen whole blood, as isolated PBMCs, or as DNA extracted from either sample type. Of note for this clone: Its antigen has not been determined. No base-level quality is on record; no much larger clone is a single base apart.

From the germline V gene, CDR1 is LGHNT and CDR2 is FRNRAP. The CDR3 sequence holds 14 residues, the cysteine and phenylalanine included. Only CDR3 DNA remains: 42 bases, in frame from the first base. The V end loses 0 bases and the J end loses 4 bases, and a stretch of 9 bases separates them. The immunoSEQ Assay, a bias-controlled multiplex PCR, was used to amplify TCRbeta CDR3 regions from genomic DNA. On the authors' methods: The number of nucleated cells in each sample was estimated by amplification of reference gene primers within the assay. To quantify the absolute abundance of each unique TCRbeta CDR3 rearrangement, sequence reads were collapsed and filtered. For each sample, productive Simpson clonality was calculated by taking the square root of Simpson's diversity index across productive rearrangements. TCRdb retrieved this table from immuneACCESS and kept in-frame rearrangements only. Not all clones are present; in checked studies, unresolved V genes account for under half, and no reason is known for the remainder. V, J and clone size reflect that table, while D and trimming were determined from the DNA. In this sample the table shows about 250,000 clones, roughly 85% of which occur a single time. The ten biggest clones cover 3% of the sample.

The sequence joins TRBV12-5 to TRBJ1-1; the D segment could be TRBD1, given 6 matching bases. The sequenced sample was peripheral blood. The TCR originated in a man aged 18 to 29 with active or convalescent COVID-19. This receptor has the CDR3 CASGLVRGGTEAFF. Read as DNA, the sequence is TGTGCTAGTGGTTTGGTTAGGGGGGGCACTGAAGCTTTCTTT.